Listed below are T cell receptor beta chains from one sample, sequenced in a study of CD8 T cells in Susac syndrome. TCRdb re-analysed the immunoSEQ multiplex PCR reads in MiXCR, keeping a single row per CDR3 protein. The sample contains some 110,000 distinct CDR3 sequences, approximately 95% of which appear only once. The sample consisted of CD8+ T cells from PBMCs. Source of these receptors: a human donor with multiple sclerosis. Each CDR3 is given with its conserved first and last residue. Each record gives: CDR3 protein, V gene.

CASSPGAARVGNTGELFF | TRBV27
CASSLSRPDGYTF | TRBV13
CASSLWGGELFF | TRBV28
CASSSGAPREQYF | TRBV11-2
CASSQDVGRLAGENTGELFF | TRBV4-1
CASSNLSGTQYF | TRBV6-6
CSAGDGPIKFRNEKLFF | TRBV20-1
CASSYRTGTTEAFF | TRBV13
CASSRPRDRSNEQFF | TRBV5-1
CASSLVLKYEQYF | TRBV11-2
CASSAGQNNEQFF | TRBV6-5
CASSSKEGTSNRETQYF | TRBV7-2
CSARDDRGNTEAFF | TRBV20-1
CASSSHRGNEQFF | TRBV11-2
CASSLADPYEQYF | TRBV27
CASSIAAASSYEQYF | TRBV19
CASSQPLAAGENIQYF | TRBV4-1
CASSFASSYEQYF | TRBV28
CASSFSGGRDQPQHF | TRBV12-3/TRBV12-4
CASSLGLTGTGELFF | TRBV7-9
CASSPGLPTTGELFF | TRBV7-3
CASSSGLWETQYF | TRBV28
CASSPAGGTDTQYF | TRBV12-3/TRBV12-4